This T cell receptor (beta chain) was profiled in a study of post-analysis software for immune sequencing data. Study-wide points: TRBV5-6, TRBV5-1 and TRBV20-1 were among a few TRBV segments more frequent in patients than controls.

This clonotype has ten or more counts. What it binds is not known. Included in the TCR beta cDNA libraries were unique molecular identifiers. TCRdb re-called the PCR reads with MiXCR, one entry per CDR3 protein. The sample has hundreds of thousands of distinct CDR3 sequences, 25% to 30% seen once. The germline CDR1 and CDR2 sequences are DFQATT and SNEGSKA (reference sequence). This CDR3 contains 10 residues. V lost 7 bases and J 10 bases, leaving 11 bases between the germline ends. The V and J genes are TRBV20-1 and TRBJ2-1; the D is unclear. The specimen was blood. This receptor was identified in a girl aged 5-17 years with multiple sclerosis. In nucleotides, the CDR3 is TGCAGTGGTTTGGTGGTCGAGCAGTTCTTC. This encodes CSGLVVEQFF.